This TCR beta chain was retrieved from a study of cytomegalovirus exposure and HLA in healthy donors. As to this clone: Its antigen remains unknown.

Germline V gene lookup returns CDR1 SNHLY and CDR2 FYNNEI. The ends were cut back, 5 bases at V and 0 bases at J, with 10 bases in the middle. This CDR3 contains 14 residues. General study findings and limits: It was reported that the classifier diagnosed cytomegalovirus status with high specificity and sensitivity in both the original and validation cohorts.

Measured with immunoSEQ multiplex PCR; TCRdb has only the in-frame clones, and not every one. The repertoire holds 350,000 or so clones, with more than 80% as singletons. This clonotype was obtained from a woman younger than 35 in good health and CMV-seronegative. This chain links TRBV2 with TRBJ1-1, with D perhaps matching TRBD1 (5 bases). What was sequenced was PBMCs. CDR3 protein: CASSRGLLNTEAFF. CDR3 DNA: TGTGCCAGCAGTCGGGGACTGCTGAACACTGAAGCTTTCTTT.